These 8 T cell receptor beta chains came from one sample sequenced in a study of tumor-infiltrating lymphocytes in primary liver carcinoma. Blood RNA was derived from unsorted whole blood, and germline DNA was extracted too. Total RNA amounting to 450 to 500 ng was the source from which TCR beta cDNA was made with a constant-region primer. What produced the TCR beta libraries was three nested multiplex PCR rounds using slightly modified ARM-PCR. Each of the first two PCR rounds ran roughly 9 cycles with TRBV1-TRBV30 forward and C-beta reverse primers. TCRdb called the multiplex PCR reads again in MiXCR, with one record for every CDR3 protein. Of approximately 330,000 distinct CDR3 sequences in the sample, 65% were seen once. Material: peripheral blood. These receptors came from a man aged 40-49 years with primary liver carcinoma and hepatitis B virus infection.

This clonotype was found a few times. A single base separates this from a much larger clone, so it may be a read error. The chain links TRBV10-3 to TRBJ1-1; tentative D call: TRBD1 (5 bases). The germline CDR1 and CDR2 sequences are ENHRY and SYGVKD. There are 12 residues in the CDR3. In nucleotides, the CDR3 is TGTGTCATCAGTGATGGGGGGACTGAAGCTTTCTTT. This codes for CVISDGGTEAFF.

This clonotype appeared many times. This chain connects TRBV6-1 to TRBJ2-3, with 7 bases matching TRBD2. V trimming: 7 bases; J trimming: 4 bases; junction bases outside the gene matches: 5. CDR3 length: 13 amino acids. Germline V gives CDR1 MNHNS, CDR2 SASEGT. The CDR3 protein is CASKGTTADTQYF. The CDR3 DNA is TGTGCCAGCAAGGGGACTACGGCAGATACGCAGTATTTT.

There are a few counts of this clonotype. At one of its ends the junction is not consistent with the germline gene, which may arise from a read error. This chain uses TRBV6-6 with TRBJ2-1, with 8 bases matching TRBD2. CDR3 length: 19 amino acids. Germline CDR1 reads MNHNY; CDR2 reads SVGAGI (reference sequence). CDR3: CASSYLEGEAGVPYDEQFF. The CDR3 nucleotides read TGTGCCAGCAGTTACCTGGAGGGGGAAGCGGGAGTTCCCTACGATGAGCAGTTCTTC.

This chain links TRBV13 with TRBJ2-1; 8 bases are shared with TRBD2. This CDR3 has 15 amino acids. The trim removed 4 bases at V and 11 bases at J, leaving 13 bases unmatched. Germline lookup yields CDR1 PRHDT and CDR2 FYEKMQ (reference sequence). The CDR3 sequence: CASSSILIAGRQQFF. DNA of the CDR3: TGTGCCAGCAGCTCGATCCTGATAGCGGGGAGACAGCAGTTCTTC.

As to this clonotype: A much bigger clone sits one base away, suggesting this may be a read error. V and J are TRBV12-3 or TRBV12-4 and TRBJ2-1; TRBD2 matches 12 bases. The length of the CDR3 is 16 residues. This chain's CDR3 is CASSSEGLAGYNKQFF. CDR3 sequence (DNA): TGTGCCAGCAGCTCAGAGGGACTAGCGGGCTACAATAAGCAGTTCTTC.

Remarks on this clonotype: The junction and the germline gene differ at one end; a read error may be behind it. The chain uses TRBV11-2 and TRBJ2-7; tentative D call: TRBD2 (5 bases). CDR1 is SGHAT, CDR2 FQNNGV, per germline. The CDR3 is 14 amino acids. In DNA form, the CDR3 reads TGTACCAGCAGCGGATCCCGAAGCTCCTACGAGCAGTACTTC. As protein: CTSSGSRSSYEQYF.

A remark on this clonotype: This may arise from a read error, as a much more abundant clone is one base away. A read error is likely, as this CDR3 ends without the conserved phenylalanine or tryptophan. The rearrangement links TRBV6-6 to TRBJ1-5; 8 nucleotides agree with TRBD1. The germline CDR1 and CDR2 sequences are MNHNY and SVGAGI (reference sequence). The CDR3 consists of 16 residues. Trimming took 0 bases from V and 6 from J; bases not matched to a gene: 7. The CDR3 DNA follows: TGTGCCAGCAGTTACTCGGCGACAGGGGTCGGTCAGCCCCAGCATTTA. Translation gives CASSYSATGVGQPQHL.

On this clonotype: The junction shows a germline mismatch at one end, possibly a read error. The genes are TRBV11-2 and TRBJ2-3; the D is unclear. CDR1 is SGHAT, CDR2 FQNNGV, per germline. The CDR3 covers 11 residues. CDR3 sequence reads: CASSRGNTRYF. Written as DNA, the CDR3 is TGTGCCAGCAGCCGAGGAAATACGCGGTATTTT.